This passage covers 32 T cell receptor beta chains from one sample sequenced in a study of shared clonotypes between healthy human individuals. Naive CD8 cells lacked CD45RO and underwent positive selection for CCR7, leaving out terminally differentiated effector memory CD45RA+ cells. The data were produced by immunoSEQ multiplex PCR, yet TCRdb's version contains in-frame clones alone and is incomplete. The repertoire holds about 870,000 clones, with about 91% as singletons. Sequences were obtained from naive CD8+ T cells sorted from blood. The receptors here all came from a man in his thirties or forties in good health.

The rearrangement joins TRBV27 to TRBJ1-2, with a possible D match to TRBD1 (6 bases). CDR3 size: 12 residues. Trimming pared 6 bases from V and 6 bases from J, leaving 11 bases between. CDR1 and CDR2 from the germline V gene are MNHEY and SMNVEV (reference sequence). In DNA, the CDR3 is TGTGCCAGCAGCGGGGGGCGCGATGGCTACACCTTC. Its translation is CASSGGRDGYTF.

The chain is built from TRBV7-9 and TRBJ2-1, with 14 positions matching TRBD2. V lost 1 base to trimming and J lost 2 bases; unmatched junction nucleotides: 7. The CDR3 runs 19 residues. Germline V gives CDR1 SEHNR, CDR2 FQNEAQ (reference sequence). The CDR3 sequence: CASSLVRGTSGSPYNEQFF. The CDR3 DNA follows: TGTGCCAGCAGCTTAGTCCGCGGGACTAGCGGGAGCCCCTACAATGAGCAGTTCTTC. Supplemented by reference TRBV7-9 and TRBJ2-1, the full variable domain reads DTGVSQNPRHKITKRGQNVTFRCDPISEHNRLYWYRQTLGQGPEFLTYFQNEAQLEKSRLLSDRFSAERPKGSFSTLEIQRTEQGDSAMYLCASSLVRGTSGSPYNEQFFGPGTRLTVL.

This clone was seen just once. The chain carries TRBV11-2 and TRBJ2-3; D may match TRBD1 or TRBD2 (5 bases each). CDR3 length: 15 residues. Per the germline V gene, CDR1 is SGHAT and CDR2 is FQNNGV. Trimming removed 4 bases at V and 4 bases at J, with 15 bases between. CDR3 amino acids: CASSSRPGSPDTQYF. The CDR3 nucleotides read TGTGCCAGCAGCTCTCGGCCAGGGAGCCCAGATACGCAGTATTTT. Filled out from reference TRBV11-2 and TRBJ2-3, the complete variable domain reads EAGVAQSPRYKIIEKRQSVAFWCNPISGHATLYWYQQILGQGPKLLIQFQNNGVVDDSQLPKDRFSAERLKGVDSTLKIQPAKLEDSAVYLCASSSRPGSPDTQYFGPGTRLTVL.

This chain links TRBV27 with TRBJ2-4; D unclear. Trimming shortened V by 7 bases and J by 2 bases, and 3 bases separated the two germline ends. The CDR3 is made up of 11 amino acids. The germline V gene encodes CDR1 MNHEY and CDR2 SMNVEV (reference sequence). The CDR3 protein is CASISKNIQYF. CDR3 sequence (DNA): TGTGCCAGCATATCCAAAAACATTCAGTACTTC.

The chain links TRBV29-1 to TRBJ1-2; no clear D gene. The CDR3 length is 14 residues. CDR1 is SQVTM, CDR2 ANQGSEA, per germline. Trimming took 5 bases from V and 5 from J, leaving 18 bases between them. As DNA, the CDR3 is TGCAGCGTTCGGAGTGGGTCTGGACTTTATGGCTACACCTTC. This sequence encodes CSVRSGSGLYGYTF. The full variable domain, its missing parts supplied by reference TRBV29-1 and TRBJ1-2, is SAVISQKPSRDICQRGTSLTIQCQVDSQVTMMFWYRQQPGQSLTLIATANQGSEATYESGFVIDKFPISRPNLTFSTLTVSNMSPEDSSIYLCSVRSGSGLYGYTFGSGTRLTVV.

This sequence joins TRBV7-2 and TRBJ2-1; either TRBD1 or TRBD2 may supply D (5 bases each). V lost 1 base, J lost 0 bases, and 19 bases lay in between. Germline CDR1 reads SGHTA; CDR2 reads FQGNSA. This CDR3 is built from 19 residues. The CDR3 here is CASSLGLSDWGSSYNEQFF. The DNA of the CDR3 is TGTGCCAGCAGCTTAGGTCTCTCCGACTGGGGGAGCTCCTACAATGAGCAGTTCTTC.

The chain recombines TRBV29-1 with TRBJ1-1, with D perhaps matching TRBD1 (6 bases). Germline V CDR1 and CDR2: SQVTM, ANQGSEA. This CDR3 contains 15 residues. Trimming cost V 0 bases and J 3 bases, with 14 bases left between them. DNA for the CDR3: TGCAGCGTTGAAGATACGCGGGGGGCAGACACTGAAGCTTTCTTT. Residues: CSVEDTRGADTEAFF.

The V call is TRBV2, the J call TRBJ1-1; D ambiguous. This CDR3 has 15 amino acids. Germline V gene data show CDR1 as SNHLY and CDR2 as FYNNEI. V gave up 6 bases and J gave up 4 bases, with 18 bases separating them. The CDR3 sequence is CASSAGIDMGTEAFF. CDR3 sequence (DNA): TGTGCCAGCAGCGCAGGAATAGACATGGGCACTGAAGCTTTCTTT. Full variable domain (missing parts from reference TRBV2 and TRBJ1-1): EPEVTQTPSHQVTQMGQEVILRCVPISNHLYFYWYRQILGQKVEFLVSFYNNEISEKSEIFDDQFSVERPDGSNFTLKIRSTKLEDSAMYFCASSAGIDMGTEAFFGQGTRLTVV.

The chain employs TRBV14 and TRBJ2-2; D not certain. CDR3 length: 15 residues. CDR1 SGHDN and CDR2 FVKESK come from the germline V gene. The germline V and J ends were trimmed by 6 bases and 3 bases, with 14 bases remaining between them. In DNA, the CDR3 is TGTGCCAGCAGGCGGTCGGCGGATTACACCGGGGAGCTGTTTTTT. Protein sequence: CASRRSADYTGELFF.

The rearrangement links TRBV2 to TRBJ2-7, with 7 positions matching TRBD1. The CDR3 consists of 17 residues. The germline V gene encodes CDR1 SNHLY and CDR2 FYNNEI. With 3 bases clipped from V and 3 bases from J, the junction kept 14 bases outside the gene matches. The CDR3 bases are TGTGCCAGCAGTGATTTTGGGCCGGGGACAGCCCTCTACGAGCAGTACTTC. The encoded protein is CASSDFGPGTALYEQYF.

The V and J genes are TRBV5-4 and TRBJ2-7, with TRBD1 matching 7 bases. Germline values: CDR1 SGHNT, CDR2 YYREEE (reference sequence). This CDR3 region has 14 residues. The ends lost 4 bases at V and 1 base at J; junction bases unmatched: 5. The chain's CDR3 is CASSPRDSSYEQYF. The CDR3 region has the DNA TGTGCCAGCAGCCCCCGGGACAGTTCCTACGAGCAGTACTTC.

This chain connects TRBV29-1 to TRBJ2-1; 10 positions match TRBD1. Per germline, CDR1 SQVTM and CDR2 ANQGSEA. The CDR3 is made up of 17 amino acids. Unmatched junction bases numbered 13, after V lost 0 bases and J lost 8 bases. The DNA for the CDR3 is TGCAGCGTTGAAGATGCCCGGACCGGGACAGGGGTTGATGAGCAGTTCTTC. As protein: CSVEDARTGTGVDEQFF.

This clone came up once. The genes are TRBV15 and TRBJ2-1; 7 nucleotides agree with TRBD2. V lost 4 bases to trimming and J lost 5 bases; unmatched junction nucleotides: 11. The CDR3 is 16 amino acids. Germline V gives CDR1 LNHNV, CDR2 YYDKDF (reference sequence). The CDR3 nucleotides are TGTGCCACCAGCAAACAACCAAGCGGGGTGAACAATGAGCAGTTCTTC. Its translation is CATSKQPSGVNNEQFF.

Concerning this clone: This sample includes further DNA sequences coding for the same CDR3. The V and J genes are TRBV5-1 and TRBJ2-1; 9 bases line up with TRBD2. CDR1 SGHRS and CDR2 YFSETQ come from the germline V gene. The CDR3 loop spans 15 amino acids. The junction had 5 bases not matched to a gene; V was cut back by 3 bases and J by 4 bases. The CDR3 reads CASSSGTSGYNEQFF. Here the CDR3 DNA reads TGCGCCAGCAGCTCAGGAACTAGCGGGTACAATGAGCAGTTCTTC.

This clone occurred many times. This rearrangement joins TRBV5-1 to TRBJ1-1; 12 nucleotides match TRBD1. The germline gives CDR1 SGHRS, CDR2 YFSETQ. The CDR3 is made up of 18 amino acids. J lost 4 bases, V lost 0 bases, and 10 bases had no gene match. The CDR3 sequence: CASSLAEGDRGRGTEAFF. In DNA form, the CDR3 reads TGCGCCAGCAGCTTGGCCGAAGGGGACAGGGGGCGAGGCACTGAAGCTTTCTTT.

In this sample, this clone turned up once. In nucleotides, the CDR3 is TGTGCCAGCAGTCGGGGGGGTACAGGGAGTAATGAGCAGTTCTTC. This translates into CASSRGGTGSNEQFF. The chain employs TRBV6-5 and TRBJ2-1; TRBD2 matches at 8 bases. The junction had 10 bases not matched to a gene; V was cut back by 5 bases and J by 7 bases. CDR1 and CDR2 from the germline V gene are MNHEY and SVGAGI. This CDR3 region has 15 residues.

V usage is TRBV7-8 and J usage is TRBJ1-1; D is undetermined. The CDR3 spans 14 residues. V was clipped by 5 bases and J by 0 bases, with 10 bases between them. From germline, CDR1 is SGHVS and CDR2 FQNEAQ. DNA of the CDR3: TGTGCCAGCAGCCCGATTGCGGTGAACACTGAAGCTTTCTTT. This translates into CASSPIAVNTEAFF.

This sequence joins TRBV29-1 and TRBJ1-4, with D perhaps matching TRBD1 (6 bases). The V end was cut by 3 bases, the J end by 7 bases, with 15 bases between. The CDR3 has 14 residues. The germline gives CDR1 SQVTM, CDR2 ANQGSEA. The CDR3: CSVDITGKGEKLFF. Written as DNA, the CDR3 is TGCAGCGTTGATATAACAGGGAAGGGTGAAAAACTGTTTTTT.

The chain recombines TRBV7-9 with TRBJ1-4; TRBD1 might be the D (6 bases). Trimming stripped 5 bases from V and 5 bases from J, with 18 bases between. This CDR3 has 16 residues. CDR1 is SEHNR, CDR2 FQNEAQ, per germline (reference sequence). The CDR3 DNA follows: TGTGCCAGCAGCGGACCAGGGGCCCGTCCCAATGAAAAACTGTTTTTT. It codes for CASSGPGARPNEKLFF.

V usage is TRBV2 and J usage is TRBJ1-2, with 9 bases matching TRBD1. The CDR3 runs 13 residues. Germline CDR1 is SNHLY and CDR2 is FYNNEI. V was pared by 4 bases and J by 7 bases, with 4 bases of the junction left unmatched. The CDR3 is CASSGDRVGGYTF. CDR3 bases: TGTGCCAGCAGTGGGGACAGGGTTGGTGGCTACACCTTC.

The rearrangement joins TRBV5-5 to TRBJ2-7; no reliable D call. This CDR3 spans 13 amino acids. Germline-derived CDR1 and CDR2 are SGHKS and YYEKEE (reference sequence). The CDR3 bases are TGTGCAGCAAGCACAGCTCCCTCCTACGAGCAGTACTTC. Its protein is CAASTAPSYEQYF.

CDR3 protein: CASSYTYDEQFF. CDR3 DNA sequence: TGTGCCAGCAGTTACACGTACGATGAGCAGTTCTTC. This rearrangement joins TRBV6-6 to TRBJ2-1; D not resolved. The germline gives CDR1 MNHNY, CDR2 SVGAGI (reference sequence). This CDR3 has 12 residues. Trimming left V 2 bases short and J 8 bases short, with 7 bases between.

The sample holds one count of this clone. This sequence joins TRBV28 and TRBJ2-1; either TRBD1 or TRBD2 may supply D (5 bases each). V was clipped by 2 bases and J by 7 bases, with 9 bases between them. In germline, CDR1 is MDHEN, CDR2 SYDVKM. CDR3 length: 13 amino acids. The CDR3: CASSLEGQNEQFF. CDR3 in DNA: TGTGCCAGCAGTTTAGAGGGGCAAAATGAGCAGTTCTTC.

The rearrangement uses TRBV27 and TRBJ2-2; 12 nucleotides align to TRBD2. This CDR3 is 17 amino acids long. V was pared by 7 bases and J by 3 bases, with 9 bases of the junction left unmatched. Germline lookup yields CDR1 MNHEY and CDR2 SMNVEV (reference sequence). CDR3 sequence reads: CASKTSGGRFDTGELFF. The CDR3 region has the DNA TGTGCCAGCAAGACTAGCGGGGGCCGATTCGACACCGGGGAGCTGTTTTTT.

This sequence joins TRBV7-9 and TRBJ2-6; tentatively, D is TRBD1 or TRBD2 (5 bases each). This CDR3 has 16 amino acids. The germline V and J ends were trimmed by 3 bases and 4 bases, with 13 bases remaining between them. Germline CDR1 SEHNR, CDR2 FQNEAQ (reference sequence). CDR3 DNA: TGTGCCAGCAGCTTGGACGGGGCCCTGGGGGCCAACGTCCTGACTTTC. This translates into CASSLDGALGANVLTF.

This chain uses TRBV7-9 with TRBJ2-1, with 7 bases lining up with TRBD2. The germline V gene encodes CDR1 SEHNR and CDR2 FQNEAQ (reference sequence). The CDR3 runs to 14 residues. V shed 2 bases and J 7 bases; nucleotides not matched to a gene: 5. CDR3 residues: CASSLNGGENEQFF. The CDR3 nucleotides read TGTGCCAGCAGCTTAAATGGGGGGGAAAATGAGCAGTTCTTC.

The chain links TRBV10-3 to TRBJ2-7; 11 positions agree with TRBD2. The CDR3 contains 13 residues. Trimming took 9 bases from V and 4 from J; bases not matched to a gene: 5. Germline CDR1 ENHRY, CDR2 SYGVKD. In nucleotides, the CDR3 is TGTGCCATACTAGCGGGAGTATCTTACGAGCAGTACTTC. Amino acids: CAILAGVSYEQYF.

V gene TRBV6-1 combines with J gene TRBJ1-2, with TRBD1 matching 7 bases. The CDR3 consists of 12 residues. Looked up from germline, CDR1 is MNHNS and CDR2 is SASEGT. V trimming: 4 bases; J trimming: 7 bases; junction bases outside the gene matches: 3. Here the CDR3 reads CASSGQGSGYTF. DNA of the CDR3: TGTGCCAGCAGTGGACAGGGTAGTGGCTACACCTTC.

This clone was seen a handful of times. V usage is TRBV5-5 and J usage is TRBJ1-1, with no clear D. V gave up 5 bases and J gave up 6 bases, with 14 bases separating them. Looked up from germline, CDR1 is SGHKS and CDR2 is YYEKEE (reference sequence). The CDR3 spans 13 residues. CDR3 nucleotides: TGTGCCAGCAGGGGGTCGGGTGGGTCTGAAGCTTTCTTT. It codes for CASRGSGGSEAFF.

The chain joins TRBV11-2 to TRBJ2-7; the D is unclear. V dropped 3 bases and J dropped 6 bases, with 9 bases sitting between them. Germline lookup yields CDR1 SGHAT and CDR2 FQNNGV. This CDR3 is 12 amino acids long. The CDR3: CASSLVETEQYF. CDR3 in DNA: TGTGCCAGCAGCTTGGTGGAGACCGAGCAGTACTTC.

The CDR3: CASSSKGGAGGRGEQYF. CDR3 DNA sequence: TGCGCCAGCAGCTCCAAGGGCGGGGCGGGAGGGCGAGGTGAGCAGTACTTC. V gene TRBV4-1 combines with J gene TRBJ2-7; 9 nucleotides agree with TRBD2. The CDR3 spans 17 residues. With 5 bases clipped from V and 7 bases from J, the junction kept 18 bases outside the gene matches. In germline, CDR1 is MGHRA, CDR2 YSYEKL.

The rearrangement uses TRBV4-1 and TRBJ2-3; D remains unclear. Trimming cost V 4 bases and J 3 bases, with 8 bases left between them. Looked up from germline, CDR1 is MGHRA and CDR2 is YSYEKL. The CDR3 has 13 residues. CDR3 loop: CASSLSGTDTQYF. DNA for the CDR3: TGCGCCAGCAGCCTCTCCGGGACAGATACGCAGTATTTT.